This T cell receptor (beta chain) originates from a study of T cell repertoires in cytomegalovirus infection (dated by TCRdb to about 2019). For the study in its entirety: Alongside well-studied HLA-B-restricted epitopes, the peptide stimulations were aimed at recently identified HLA-C-restricted CMV epitopes, whose presentation resists viral immunomodulation. Donor HLA type was relevant to the analysis, as public TCR beta signatures indicated carriage of CMV infection together with the matching HLA type. Broader findings and caveats from the paper: Carriers of CMV infection plus the relevant HLA type were discriminated by the cumulative frequency of public TCR beta family members in the study cohort and in an independent approximately 400-donor cohort. The ex vivo response was dominated by HLA-C-restricted CMV-specific TCR beta clonotypes, and the single most frequent clonotype in two of eight donors was supplied by these HLA-C-restricted clonotypes.

Per the publication, the treatment or condition label means: in vitro stimulation with specific CMV peptide epitopes to enrich CMV-specific T cells. In regard to this clonotype: Its antigen remains undetermined. Within one base of it there is no much larger clone, and no base qualities were kept.

CDR1 and CDR2 are read off the germline V gene (reference sequence) as DFQATT and SNEGSKA. Including the terminal cysteine and phenylalanine, the CDR3 comprises 16 residues. The read is trimmed to its CDR3 DNA, 48 bases read in frame from base 1. V and J lose 0 bases and 2 bases, and a span of 14 bases separates them. The sample was run on an Illumina HiSeq 1500. The public reads were quality trimmed at Q25 with fastp and then assembled into clones with MiXCR by TCRdb, keeping productive beta chains. One record per CDR3 amino acid sequence lists the most common genes and DNA. For this sample there are more than 250,000 distinct CDR3 sequences; 20% to 30% appear just once. The leading ten clones occupy roughly 13% of the sample.

The receptor was isolated from a human donor in good health (CMV status not recorded). Some clones in this sample may be carry-over from other donors' samples. The V and J segments used are TRBV20-1 and TRBJ1-3, with the identity of the D gene unclear. Sequenced material: cultured PBMCs, taken from culture after CMV antigen stimulation. The CDR3 protein is CSAREVRLVPGNTIYF. The sequenced DNA is TGCAGTGCTAGAGAGGTCCGGCTGGTACCTGGAAACACCATATATTTT.